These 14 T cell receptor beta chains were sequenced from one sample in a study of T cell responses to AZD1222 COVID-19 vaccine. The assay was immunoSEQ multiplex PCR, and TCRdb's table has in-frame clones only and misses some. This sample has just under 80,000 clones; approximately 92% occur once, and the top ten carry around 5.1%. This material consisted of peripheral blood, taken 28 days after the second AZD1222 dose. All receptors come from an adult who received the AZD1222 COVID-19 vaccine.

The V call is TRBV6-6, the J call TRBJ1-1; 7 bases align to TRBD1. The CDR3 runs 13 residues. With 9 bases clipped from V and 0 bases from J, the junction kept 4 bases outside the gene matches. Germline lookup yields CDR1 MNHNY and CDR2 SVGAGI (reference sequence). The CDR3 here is CASAGTVNTEAFF. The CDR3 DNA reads TGTGCCAGTGCCGGGACAGTGAACACTGAAGCTTTCTTT.

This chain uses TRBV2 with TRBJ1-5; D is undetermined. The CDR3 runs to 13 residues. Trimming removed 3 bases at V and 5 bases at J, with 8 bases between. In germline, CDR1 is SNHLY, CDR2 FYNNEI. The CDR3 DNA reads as TGTGCCAGCAGTGACCGGGGATATCAGCCCCAGCATTTT. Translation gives CASSDRGYQPQHF. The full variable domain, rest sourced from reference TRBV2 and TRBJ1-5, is EPEVTQTPSHQVTQMGQEVILRCVPISNHLYFYWYRQILGQKVEFLVSFYNNEISEKSEIFDDQFSVERPDGSNFTLKIRSTKLEDSAMYFCASSDRGYQPQHFGDGTRLSIL.

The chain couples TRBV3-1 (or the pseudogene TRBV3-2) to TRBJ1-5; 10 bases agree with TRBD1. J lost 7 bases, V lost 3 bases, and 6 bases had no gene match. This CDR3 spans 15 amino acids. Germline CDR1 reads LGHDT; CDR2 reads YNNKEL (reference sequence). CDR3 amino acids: CASSHGTGEGQPQHF. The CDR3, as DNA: TGTGCCAGCAGCCACGGGACAGGGGAGGGCCAGCCCCAGCATTTT.

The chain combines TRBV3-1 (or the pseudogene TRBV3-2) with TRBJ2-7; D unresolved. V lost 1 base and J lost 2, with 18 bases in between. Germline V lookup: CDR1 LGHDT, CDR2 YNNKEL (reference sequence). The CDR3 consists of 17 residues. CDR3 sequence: CASSQVLKGKAPYEQYF. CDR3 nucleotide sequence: TGTGCCAGCAGCCAAGTTTTGAAGGGAAAGGCACCCTACGAGCAGTACTTC.

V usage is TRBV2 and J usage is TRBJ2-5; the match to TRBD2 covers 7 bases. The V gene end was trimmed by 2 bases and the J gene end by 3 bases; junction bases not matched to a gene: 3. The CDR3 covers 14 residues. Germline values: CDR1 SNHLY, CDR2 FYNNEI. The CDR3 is CASSELLAEETQYF. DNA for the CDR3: TGTGCCAGCAGTGAACTCCTAGCGGAAGAGACCCAGTACTTC.

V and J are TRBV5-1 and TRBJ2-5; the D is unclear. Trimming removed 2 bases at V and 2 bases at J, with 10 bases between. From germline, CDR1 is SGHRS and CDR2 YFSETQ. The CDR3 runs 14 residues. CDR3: CASSLIGRQETQYF. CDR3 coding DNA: TGCGCCAGCAGCTTAATCGGTAGGCAAGAGACCCAGTACTTC.

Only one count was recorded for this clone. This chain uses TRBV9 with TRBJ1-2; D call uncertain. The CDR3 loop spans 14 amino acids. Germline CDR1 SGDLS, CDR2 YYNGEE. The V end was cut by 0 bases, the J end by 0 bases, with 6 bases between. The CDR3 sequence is CASSVDSTNYGYTF. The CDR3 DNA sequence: TGTGCCAGCAGCGTAGACAGTACTAACTATGGCTACACCTTC.

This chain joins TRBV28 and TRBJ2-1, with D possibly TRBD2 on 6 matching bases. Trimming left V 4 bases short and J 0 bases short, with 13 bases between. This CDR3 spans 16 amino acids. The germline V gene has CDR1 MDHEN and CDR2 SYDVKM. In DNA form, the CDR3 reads TGTGCCAGCAGTTCTCTAGCGCCGAGCTCCTACAATGAGCAGTTCTTC. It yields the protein CASSSLAPSSYNEQFF.

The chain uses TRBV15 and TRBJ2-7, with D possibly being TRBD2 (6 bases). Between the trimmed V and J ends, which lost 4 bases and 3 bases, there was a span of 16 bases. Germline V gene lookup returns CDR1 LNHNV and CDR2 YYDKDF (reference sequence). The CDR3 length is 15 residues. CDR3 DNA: TGTGCCACCAGCATAGCTCCCGGGGGACTCTACGAGCAGTACTTC. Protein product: CATSIAPGGLYEQYF.

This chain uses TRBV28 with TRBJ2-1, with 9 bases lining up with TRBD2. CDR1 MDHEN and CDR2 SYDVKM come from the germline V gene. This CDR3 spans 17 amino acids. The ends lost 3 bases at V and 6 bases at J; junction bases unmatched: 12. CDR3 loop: CASSLAGGRVFRNEQFF. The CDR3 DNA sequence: TGTGCCAGCAGTTTGGCGGGAGGGCGGGTGTTTCGCAATGAGCAGTTCTTC.

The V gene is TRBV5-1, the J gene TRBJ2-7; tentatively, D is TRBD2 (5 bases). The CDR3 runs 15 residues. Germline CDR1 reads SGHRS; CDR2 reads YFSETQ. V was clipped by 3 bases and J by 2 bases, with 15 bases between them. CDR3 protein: CASSSHLAATYEQYF. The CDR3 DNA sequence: TGCGCCAGCAGCTCCCATCTAGCCGCGACCTACGAGCAGTACTTC. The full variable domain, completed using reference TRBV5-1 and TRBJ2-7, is KAGVTQTPRYLIKTRGQQVTLSCSPISGHRSVSWYQQTPGQGLQFLFEYFSETQRNKGNFPGRFSGRQFSNSRSEMNVSTLELGDSALYLCASSSHLAATYEQYFGPGTRLTVT.

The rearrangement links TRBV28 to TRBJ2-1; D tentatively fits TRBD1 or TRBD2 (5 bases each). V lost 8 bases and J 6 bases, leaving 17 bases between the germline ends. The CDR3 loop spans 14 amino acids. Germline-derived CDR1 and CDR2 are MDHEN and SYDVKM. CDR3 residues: CASRGGVGLNEQFF. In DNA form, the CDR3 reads TGTGCCAGCCGGGGCGGAGTCGGTCTCAATGAGCAGTTCTTC.

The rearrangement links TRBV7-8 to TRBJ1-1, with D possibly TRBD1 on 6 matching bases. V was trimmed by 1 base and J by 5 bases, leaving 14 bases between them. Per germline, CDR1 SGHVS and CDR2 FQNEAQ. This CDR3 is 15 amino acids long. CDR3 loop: CASSLDSGVETEAFF. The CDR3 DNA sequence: TGTGCCAGCAGCTTAGATTCAGGGGTTGAGACTGAAGCTTTCTTT.

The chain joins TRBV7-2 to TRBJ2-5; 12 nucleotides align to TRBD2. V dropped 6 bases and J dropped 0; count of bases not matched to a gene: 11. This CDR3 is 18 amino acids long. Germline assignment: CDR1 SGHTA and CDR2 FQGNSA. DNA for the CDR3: TGTGCCAGCAGAAAGCGGACTAGCGGGATTGAGTACCAAGAGACCCAGTACTTC. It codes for CASRKRTSGIEYQETQYF.